This T cell receptor beta chain was profiled in a study of blood T cell repertoires in COVID-19. Study information: Researchers got acute and convalescent COVID-19 samples from the United States, Italy and Spain. Sources were T cells, B-cell-depleted T cells, or PBMCs; the material itself was cDNA or gDNA.

As handled by the study authors: Using reference gene primer amplification, nucleated cell counts were estimated. This table comes from immunoSEQ multiplex PCR, and its TCRdb copy is limited to in-frame clones, with some not included. V and J calls and clone size are given by that table; D and trimming were obtained from the DNA. The sample contains roughly 76,000 clones, approximately 88% of which appear only once. CDR3 length: 16 amino acids. V lost 1 base, J lost 7 bases, and 8 bases stayed unmatched. Germline CDR1 and CDR2: SGHRS and YFSETQ. Sample: peripheral blood. The rearrangement joins TRBV5-1 to TRBJ2-1, with 10 positions matching TRBD2. This clonotype was obtained from a man aged 25-45 years with acute or convalescent COVID-19. CDR3 sequence: CASSLQSSGSRNEQFF. DNA of the CDR3: TGCGCCAGCAGCTTGCAGTCTAGCGGGAGTAGGAATGAGCAGTTCTTC.